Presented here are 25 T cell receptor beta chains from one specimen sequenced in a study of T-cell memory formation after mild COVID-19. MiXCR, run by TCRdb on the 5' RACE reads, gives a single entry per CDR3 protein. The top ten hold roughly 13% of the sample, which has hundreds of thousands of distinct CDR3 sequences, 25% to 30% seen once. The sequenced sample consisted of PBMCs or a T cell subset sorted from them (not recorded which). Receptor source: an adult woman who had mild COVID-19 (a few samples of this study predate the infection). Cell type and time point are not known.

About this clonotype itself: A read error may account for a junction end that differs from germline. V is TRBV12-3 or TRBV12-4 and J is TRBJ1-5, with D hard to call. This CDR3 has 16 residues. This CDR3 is CASSLLVCESNQLQHF. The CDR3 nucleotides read TGTGCCAGCAGTTTGTTAGTATGTGAGAGCAATCAGCTCCAGCATTTT.

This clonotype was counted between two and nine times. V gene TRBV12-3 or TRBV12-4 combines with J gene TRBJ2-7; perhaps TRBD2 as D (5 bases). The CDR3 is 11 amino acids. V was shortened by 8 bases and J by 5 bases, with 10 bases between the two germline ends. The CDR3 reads CASRGVDEQYF. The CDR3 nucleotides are TGTGCCAGCCGGGGAGTCGACGAGCAGTACTTC.

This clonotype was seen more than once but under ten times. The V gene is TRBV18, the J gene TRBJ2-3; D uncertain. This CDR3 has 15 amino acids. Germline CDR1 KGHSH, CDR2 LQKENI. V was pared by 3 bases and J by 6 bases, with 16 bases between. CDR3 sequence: CASSPSYLESDTQYF. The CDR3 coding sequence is TGTGCCAGCTCACCTTCTTATCTGGAATCGGATACGCAGTATTTT.

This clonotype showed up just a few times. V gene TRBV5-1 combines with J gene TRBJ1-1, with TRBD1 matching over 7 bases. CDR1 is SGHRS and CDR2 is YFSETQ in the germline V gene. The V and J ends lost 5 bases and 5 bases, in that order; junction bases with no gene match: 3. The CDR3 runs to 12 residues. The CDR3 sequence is CASRRGQTEAFF. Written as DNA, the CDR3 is TGCGCCAGCAGGAGGGGGCAAACTGAAGCTTTCTTT.

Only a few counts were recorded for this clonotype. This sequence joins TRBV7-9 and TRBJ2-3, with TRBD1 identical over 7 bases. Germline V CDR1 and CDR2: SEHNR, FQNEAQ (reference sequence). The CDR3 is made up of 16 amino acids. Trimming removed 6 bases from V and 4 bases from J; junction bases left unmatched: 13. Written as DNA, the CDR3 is TGTGCCAGCAGTCCCGTCTGGCAGGGGGTTCCAGATACGCAGTATTTT. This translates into CASSPVWQGVPDTQYF.

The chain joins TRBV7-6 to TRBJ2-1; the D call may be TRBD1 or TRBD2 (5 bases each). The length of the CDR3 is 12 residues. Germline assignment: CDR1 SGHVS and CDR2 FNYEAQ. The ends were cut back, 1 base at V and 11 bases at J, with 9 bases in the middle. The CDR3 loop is CASSLGPGQQFF. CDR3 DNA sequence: TGTGCCAGCAGCTTAGGACCGGGACAGCAGTTCTTC.

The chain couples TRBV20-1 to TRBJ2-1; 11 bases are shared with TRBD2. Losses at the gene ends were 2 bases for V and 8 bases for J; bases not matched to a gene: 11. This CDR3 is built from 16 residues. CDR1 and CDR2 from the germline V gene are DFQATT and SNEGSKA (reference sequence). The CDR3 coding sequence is TGCAGTGCTAGATCCCCGGGACTAGCGGCGGGCGATGAGCAGTTCTTC. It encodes CSARSPGLAAGDEQFF.

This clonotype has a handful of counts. The CDR3 loop is CASSVGDSGVYEQYF. The CDR3 bases are TGTGCCAGCAGCGTAGGGGATAGCGGGGTCTACGAGCAGTACTTC. This chain joins TRBV9 and TRBJ2-7, with 8 positions matching TRBD2. Germline-derived CDR1 and CDR2 are SGDLS and YYNGEE. V lost 0 bases to trimming and J lost 3 bases; unmatched junction nucleotides: 5. This CDR3 region has 15 residues.

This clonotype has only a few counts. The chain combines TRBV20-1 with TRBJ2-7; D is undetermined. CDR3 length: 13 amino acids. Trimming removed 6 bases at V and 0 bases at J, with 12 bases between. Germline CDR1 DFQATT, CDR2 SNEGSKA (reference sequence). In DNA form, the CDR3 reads TGCAGTGCGGAGACCGGCATCTCCTACGAGCAGTACTTC. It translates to CSAETGISYEQYF.

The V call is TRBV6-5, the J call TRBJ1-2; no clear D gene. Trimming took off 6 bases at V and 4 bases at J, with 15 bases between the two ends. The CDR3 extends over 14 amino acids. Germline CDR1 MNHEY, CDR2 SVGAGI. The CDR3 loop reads CASRGLRGTYGYTF. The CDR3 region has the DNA TGTGCCAGCAGAGGCTTACGGGGAACCTATGGCTACACCTTC.

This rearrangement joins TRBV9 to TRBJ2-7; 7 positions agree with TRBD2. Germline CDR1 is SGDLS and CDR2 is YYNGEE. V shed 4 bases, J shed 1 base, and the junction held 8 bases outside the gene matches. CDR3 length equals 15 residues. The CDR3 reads CASSPRSGTSYEQYF. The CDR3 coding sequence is TGTGCCAGCAGCCCTCGGAGCGGGACTTCCTACGAGCAGTACTTC.

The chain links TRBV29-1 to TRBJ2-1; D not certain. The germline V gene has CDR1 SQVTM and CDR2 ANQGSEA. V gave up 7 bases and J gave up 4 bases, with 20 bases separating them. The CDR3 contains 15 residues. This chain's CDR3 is CSAASTDLSYNEQFF. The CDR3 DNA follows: TGCAGCGCTGCTTCCACGGATTTGTCTTACAATGAGCAGTTCTTC.

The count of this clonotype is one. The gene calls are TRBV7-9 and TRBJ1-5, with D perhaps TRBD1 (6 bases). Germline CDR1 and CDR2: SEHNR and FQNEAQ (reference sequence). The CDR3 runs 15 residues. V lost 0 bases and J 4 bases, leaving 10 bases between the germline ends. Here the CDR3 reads CASSLAGTNNQPQHF. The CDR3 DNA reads TGTGCCAGCAGCTTAGCGGGGACAAATAATCAGCCCCAGCATTTT.

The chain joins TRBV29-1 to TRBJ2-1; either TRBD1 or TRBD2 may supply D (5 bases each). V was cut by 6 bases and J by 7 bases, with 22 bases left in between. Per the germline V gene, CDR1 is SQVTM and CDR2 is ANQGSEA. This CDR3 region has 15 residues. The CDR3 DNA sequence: TGCAGCGTGCAACCGGGACCTGTAGAAGGGAATGAGCAGTTCTTC. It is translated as CSVQPGPVEGNEQFF.

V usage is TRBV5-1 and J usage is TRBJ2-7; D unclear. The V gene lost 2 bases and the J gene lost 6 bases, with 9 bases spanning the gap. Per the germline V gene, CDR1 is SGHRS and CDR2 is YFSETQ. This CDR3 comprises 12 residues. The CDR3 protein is CASSFPSSEQYF. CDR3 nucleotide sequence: TGCGCCAGCAGCTTTCCTAGTAGCGAGCAGTACTTC.

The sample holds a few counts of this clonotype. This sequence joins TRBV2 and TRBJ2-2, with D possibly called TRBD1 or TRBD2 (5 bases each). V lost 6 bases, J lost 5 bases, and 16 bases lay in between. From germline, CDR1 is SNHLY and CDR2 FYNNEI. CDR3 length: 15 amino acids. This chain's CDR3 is CASRVGPGQTGELFF. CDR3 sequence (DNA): TGTGCCAGCAGGGTGGGACCGGGTCAAACCGGGGAGCTGTTTTTT.

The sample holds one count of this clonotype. The CDR3 protein is CATSDFARDSGANVLTF. The CDR3 DNA follows: TGTGCCACCAGTGATTTCGCCCGGGACTCTGGGGCCAACGTCCTGACTTTC. V is TRBV24-1 and J is TRBJ2-6; D may be TRBD2 (5 bases). Germline V gene sequence: CDR1 KGHDR, CDR2 SFDVKD. CDR3 length equals 17 residues. Deletions cut 1 base from V and 0 bases from J, with 9 bases between.

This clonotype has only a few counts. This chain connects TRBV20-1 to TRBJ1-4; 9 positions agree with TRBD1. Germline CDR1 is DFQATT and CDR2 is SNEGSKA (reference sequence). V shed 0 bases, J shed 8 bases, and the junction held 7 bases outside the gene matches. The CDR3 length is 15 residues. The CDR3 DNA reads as TGCAGTGCTAGAGATTGGGGACAGGGTCCCGAAAAACTGTTTTTT. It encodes CSARDWGQGPEKLFF.

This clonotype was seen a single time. CDR3 in DNA: TGTGCCAGCAGCGCAGGGGGTAGCGGCCAAGAGACCCAGTACTTC. It translates to CASSAGGSGQETQYF. The chain has TRBV9 and TRBJ2-5, with D possibly being TRBD1 (7 bases). The V and J ends lost 3 bases and 1 base respectively, with 13 bases between them. The CDR3 has 15 amino acids. Germline V lookup: CDR1 SGDLS, CDR2 YYNGEE.

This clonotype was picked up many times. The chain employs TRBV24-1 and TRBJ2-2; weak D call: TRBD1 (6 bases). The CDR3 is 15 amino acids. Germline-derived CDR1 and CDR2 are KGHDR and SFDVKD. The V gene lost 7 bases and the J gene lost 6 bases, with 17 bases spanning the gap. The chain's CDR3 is CATRSPGTFPGELFF. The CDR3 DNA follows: TGTGCCACCAGGAGCCCCGGGACATTCCCCGGGGAGCTGTTTTTT.

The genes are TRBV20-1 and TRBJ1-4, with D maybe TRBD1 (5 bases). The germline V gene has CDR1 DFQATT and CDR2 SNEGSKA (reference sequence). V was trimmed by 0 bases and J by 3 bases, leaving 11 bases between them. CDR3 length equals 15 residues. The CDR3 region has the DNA TGCAGTGCTAGAGATTTAGGGGAGTCTAATGAAAAACTGTTTTTT. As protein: CSARDLGESNEKLFF.

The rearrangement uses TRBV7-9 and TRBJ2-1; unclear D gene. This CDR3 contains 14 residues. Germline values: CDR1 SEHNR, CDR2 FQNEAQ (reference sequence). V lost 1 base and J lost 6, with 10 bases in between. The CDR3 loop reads CASSLVGVGNEQFF. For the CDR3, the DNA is TGTGCCAGCAGCTTAGTTGGCGTTGGCAATGAGCAGTTCTTC. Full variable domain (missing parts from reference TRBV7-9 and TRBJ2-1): DTGVSQNPRHKITKRGQNVTFRCDPISEHNRLYWYRQTLGQGPEFLTYFQNEAQLEKSRLLSDRFSAERPKGSFSTLEIQRTEQGDSAMYLCASSLVGVGNEQFFGPGTRLTVL.

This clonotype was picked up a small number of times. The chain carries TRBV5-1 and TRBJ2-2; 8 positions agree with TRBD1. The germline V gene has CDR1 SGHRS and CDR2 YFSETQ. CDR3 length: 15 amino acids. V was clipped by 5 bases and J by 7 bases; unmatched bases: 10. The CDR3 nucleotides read TGCGCCAGCAGACGCGGACAGGGAAAGAACGGGGAGCTGTTTTTT. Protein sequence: CASRRGQGKNGELFF.

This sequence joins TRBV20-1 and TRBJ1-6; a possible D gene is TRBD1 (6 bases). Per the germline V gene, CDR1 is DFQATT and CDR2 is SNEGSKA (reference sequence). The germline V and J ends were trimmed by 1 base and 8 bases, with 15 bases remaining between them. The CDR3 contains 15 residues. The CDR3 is CSARVGTGRDSPLHF. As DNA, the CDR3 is TGCAGTGCTAGAGTGGGCACAGGGAGGGATTCACCCCTCCACTTT.

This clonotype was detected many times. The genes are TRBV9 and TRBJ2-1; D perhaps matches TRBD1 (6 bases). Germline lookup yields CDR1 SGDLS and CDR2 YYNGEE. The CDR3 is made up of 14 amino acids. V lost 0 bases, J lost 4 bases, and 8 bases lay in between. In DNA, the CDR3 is TGTGCCAGCAGCGTAGGGACAGAGTACAATGAGCAGTTCTTC. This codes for CASSVGTEYNEQFF.